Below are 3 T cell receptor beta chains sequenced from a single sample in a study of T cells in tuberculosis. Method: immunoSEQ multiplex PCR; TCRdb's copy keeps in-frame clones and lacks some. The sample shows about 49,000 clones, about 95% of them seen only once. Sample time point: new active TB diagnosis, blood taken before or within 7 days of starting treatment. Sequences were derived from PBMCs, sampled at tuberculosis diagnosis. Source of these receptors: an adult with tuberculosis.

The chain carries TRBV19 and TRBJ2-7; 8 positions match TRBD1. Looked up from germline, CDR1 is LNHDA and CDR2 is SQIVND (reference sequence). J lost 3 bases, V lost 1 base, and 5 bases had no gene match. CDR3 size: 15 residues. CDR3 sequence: CASSIVGRGHYEQYF. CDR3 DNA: TGTGCCAGTAGTATAGTGGGCAGGGGGCACTACGAGCAGTACTTC. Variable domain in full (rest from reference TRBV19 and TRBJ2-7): DGGITQSPKYLFRKEGQNVTLSCEQNLNHDAMYWYRQDPGQGLRLIYYSQIVNDFQKGDIAEGYSVSREKKESFPLTVTSAQKNPTAFYLCASSIVGRGHYEQYFGPGTRLTVT.

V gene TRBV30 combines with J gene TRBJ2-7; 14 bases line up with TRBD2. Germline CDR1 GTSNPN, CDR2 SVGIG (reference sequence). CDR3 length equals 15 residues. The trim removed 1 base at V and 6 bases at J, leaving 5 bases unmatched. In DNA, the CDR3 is TGTGCCTGGAGTGGGACTAGCGGGAGGTGGGGCGAGCAGTACTTC. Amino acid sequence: CAWSGTSGRWGEQYF.

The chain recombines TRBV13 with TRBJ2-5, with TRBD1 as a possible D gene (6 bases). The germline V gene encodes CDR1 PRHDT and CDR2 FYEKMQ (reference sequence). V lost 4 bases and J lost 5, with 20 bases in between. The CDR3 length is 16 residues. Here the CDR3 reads CASSSQWSGAQETQYF. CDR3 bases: TGTGCCAGCAGCTCTCAGTGGTCAGGGGCCCAGGAGACCCAGTACTTC.